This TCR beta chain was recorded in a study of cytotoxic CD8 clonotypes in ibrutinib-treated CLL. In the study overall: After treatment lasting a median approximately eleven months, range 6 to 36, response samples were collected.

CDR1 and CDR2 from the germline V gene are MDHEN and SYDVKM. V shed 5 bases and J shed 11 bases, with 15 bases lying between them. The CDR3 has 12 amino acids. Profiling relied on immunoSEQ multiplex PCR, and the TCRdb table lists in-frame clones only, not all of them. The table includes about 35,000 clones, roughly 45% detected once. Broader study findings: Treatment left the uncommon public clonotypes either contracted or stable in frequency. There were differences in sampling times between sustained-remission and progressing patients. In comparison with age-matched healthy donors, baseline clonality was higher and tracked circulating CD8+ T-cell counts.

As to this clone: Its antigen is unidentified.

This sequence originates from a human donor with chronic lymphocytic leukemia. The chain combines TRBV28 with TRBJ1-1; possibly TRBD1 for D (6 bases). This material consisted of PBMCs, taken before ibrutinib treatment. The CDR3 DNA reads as TGTGCCAGCAGTAGGGCGGGGGGCTACGCTTTCTTT. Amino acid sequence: CASSRAGGYAFF.